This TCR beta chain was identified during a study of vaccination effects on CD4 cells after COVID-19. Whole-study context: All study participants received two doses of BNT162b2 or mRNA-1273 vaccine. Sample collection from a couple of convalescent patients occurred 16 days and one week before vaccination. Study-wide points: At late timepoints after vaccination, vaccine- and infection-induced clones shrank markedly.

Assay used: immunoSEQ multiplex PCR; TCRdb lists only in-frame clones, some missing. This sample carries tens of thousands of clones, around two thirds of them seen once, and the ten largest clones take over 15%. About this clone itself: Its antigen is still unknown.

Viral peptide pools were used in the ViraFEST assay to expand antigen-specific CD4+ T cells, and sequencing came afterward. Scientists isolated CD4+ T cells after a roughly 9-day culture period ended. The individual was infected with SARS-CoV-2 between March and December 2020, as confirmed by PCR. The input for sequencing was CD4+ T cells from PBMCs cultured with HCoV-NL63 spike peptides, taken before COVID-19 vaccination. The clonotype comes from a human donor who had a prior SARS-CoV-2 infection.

CDR3 sequence: CASSSSGARGFAQHF. The CDR3 DNA reads TGTGCCAGCAGCTCTTCCGGGGCCCGGGGTTTCGCCCAGCATTTT. This chain links TRBV5-5 with TRBJ1-5; perhaps TRBD1 as D (5 bases). The CDR3 has 15 amino acids. Germline V gives CDR1 SGHKS, CDR2 YYEKEE (reference sequence). V gave up 3 bases and J gave up 11 bases, with 21 bases separating them.